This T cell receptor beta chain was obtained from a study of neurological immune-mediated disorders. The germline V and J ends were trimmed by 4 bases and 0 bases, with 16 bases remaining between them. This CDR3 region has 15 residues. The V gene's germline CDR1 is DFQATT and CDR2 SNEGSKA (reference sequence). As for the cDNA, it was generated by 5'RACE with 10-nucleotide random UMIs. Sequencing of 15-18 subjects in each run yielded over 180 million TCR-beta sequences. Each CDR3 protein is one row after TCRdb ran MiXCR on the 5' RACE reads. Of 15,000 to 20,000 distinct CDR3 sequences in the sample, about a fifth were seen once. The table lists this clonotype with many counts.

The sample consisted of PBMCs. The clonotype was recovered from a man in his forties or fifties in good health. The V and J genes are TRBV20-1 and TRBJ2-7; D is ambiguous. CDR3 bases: TGCAGTGCTATTGACCGCCGGATAAGCTCCTACGAGCAGTACTTC. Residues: CSAIDRRISSYEQYF.